Listed here are 4 T cell receptor beta chains from one sample, sequenced in a study of T cell responses to AZD1222 COVID-19 vaccine. TCRdb's copy holds only in-frame clones and misses some; the assay was immunoSEQ multiplex PCR. The profile shows over 150,000 clones, about 86% of them singletons. The source was peripheral blood, collected on day 0 of AZD1222 vaccination. These TCRs come from an adult in good health.

The chain joins TRBV5-1 to TRBJ1-4; a weak D match, TRBD1 (5 bases). Between the trimmed V and J ends, which lost 1 base and 3 bases, there was a span of 10 bases. The CDR3 is 15 amino acids. Germline CDR1 SGHRS, CDR2 YFSETQ. This CDR3 reads CASSLSGVANEKLFF. For the CDR3, the DNA is TGCGCCAGCAGCTTGTCGGGGGTCGCTAATGAAAAACTGTTTTTT.

The genes are TRBV27 and TRBJ1-2, with D maybe TRBD1 (6 bases). The CDR3 has 13 amino acids. The germline V gene encodes CDR1 MNHEY and CDR2 SMNVEV (reference sequence). V lost 5 bases to trimming and J lost 4 bases, with 11 bases between them. CDR3 sequence: CASSDGQIYGYTF. Written as DNA, the CDR3 is TGTGCCAGCAGTGATGGACAGATCTATGGCTACACCTTC.

The chain combines TRBV6-5 with TRBJ1-1, with D possibly matching TRBD1 (5 bases). The length of the CDR3 is 12 residues. Trimming cost V 2 bases and J 7 bases, with 8 bases left between them. Germline V CDR1 and CDR2: MNHEY, SVGAGI. The CDR3 coding sequence is TGTGCCAGCAGTTACCCGGGGGGTGAAGCTTTCTTT. Protein product: CASSYPGGEAFF.

This chain links TRBV28 with TRBJ1-1; 7 bases fit TRBD1. CDR3 length: 14 residues. Trimming took 3 bases from V and 2 from J; bases not matched to a gene: 3. Germline-derived CDR1 and CDR2 are MDHEN and SYDVKM. CDR3 coding DNA: TGTGCCAGCAGTTTGGGACAGAGAAACACTGAAGCTTTCTTT. It codes for CASSLGQRNTEAFF.